The rows below give T cell receptor beta chains drawn from one sample of a study of shared clonotypes between healthy human individuals. Repertoires were generated with immunoSEQ multiplex PCR, while TCRdb's copy carries only in-frame clones and drops some. Found here are over a million clones, about 96% of them singletons; the top ten hold approximately 1.2%. The sequencing sample was made of naive CD4+ T cells sorted from blood. The source of these receptors is a man aged 25 to 40 in good health. The CDR3 runs from the conserved cysteine through the conserved F or W. Fields, in order: J gene, V gene, clone size, D gene, CDR3 protein, CDR3 DNA. The D gene is left open where the match is weak. The size field is filled for only some rows; it gives once, few, many or a size class.

TRBJ1-5,TRBV15,-,-,CATSREVGHQYSNQPQHF,TGTGCCACCAGCAGAGAGGTCGGACACCAATATAGCAATCAGCCCCAGCATTTT
TRBJ2-1,TRBV5-1,-,-,CASSLGLGLNEQFF,TGCGCCAGCAGCTTGGGACTAGGTCTCAATGAGCAGTTCTTC
TRBJ2-1,TRBV27,-,TRBD1,CASSPIVYRGNEQFF,TGTGCCAGCAGTCCCATTGTCTACAGGGGTAACGAGCAGTTCTTC
TRBJ2-1,TRBV18,-,-,CASSPFGSYNEQFF,TGTGCCAGCTCCCCATTCGGCTCCTACAATGAGCAGTTCTTC
TRBJ1-1,TRBV5-5,-,-,CASSLNGRTEAFF,TGTGCCAGCAGCTTGAATGGTCGCACTGAAGCTTTCTTT
TRBJ2-7,TRBV5-4,-,-,CASSWAQGPGEQYF,TGTGCCAGCAGCTGGGCACAGGGACCTGGGGAGCAGTACTTC
TRBJ2-7,TRBV11-2,-,-,CASRIAARRFYEQYF,TGTGCCAGCAGAATAGCGGCCAGGCGGTTCTACGAGCAGTACTTC
TRBJ2-7,TRBV7-6,-,-,CASSTTLVQAEQYF,TGTGCCAGCAGCACGACACTAGTTCAGGCCGAGCAGTACTTC
TRBJ2-7,TRBV27,-,TRBD1,CASSPPGQGGYYEQYF,TGTGCCAGCAGTCCGCCCGGACAGGGGGGGTACTACGAGCAGTACTTC
TRBJ1-1,TRBV10-3,once,-,CAISRDLRGTEAFF,TGTGCCATCAGCAGGGACCTCCGGGGCACTGAAGCTTTCTTT
TRBJ2-1,TRBV7-9,-,-,CASSLAGGGGEQFF,TGTGCCAGCAGCTTAGCGGGAGGGGGAGGTGAGCAGTTCTTC
TRBJ1-2,TRBV29-1,-,-,CSADSYGYTF,TGCAGCGCTGACAGCTATGGCTACACCTTC
TRBJ2-7,TRBV19,-,TRBD2,CASSMSGRDEQYF,TGTGCCAGTAGTATGAGCGGGAGAGACGAGCAGTACTTC
TRBJ2-1,TRBV27,-,TRBD1,CASSPPGQGTRSYNEQFF,TGTGCCAGCAGTCCTCCGGGACAGGGCACGCGGTCGTACAATGAGCAGTTCTTC
TRBJ2-5,TRBV15,-,-,CATSRGEKDLETQYF,TGTGCCACCAGCAGGGGGGAAAAAGACCTAGAGACCCAGTACTTC
TRBJ2-7,TRBV7-2,-,-,CASSLAGARTLYEQYF,TGTGCCAGCAGCTTAGCGGGCGCCCGGACCCTCTACGAGCAGTACTTC
TRBJ1-2,TRBV28,once,-,CASSFTGKYGYTF,TGTGCCAGCAGTTTTACAGGGAAATATGGCTACACCTTC
TRBJ2-7,TRBV5-5,-,TRBD2,CASSLGLAGSYEQYF,TGTGCCAGCAGCTTGGGACTAGCGGGCTCCTACGAGCAGTACTTC
TRBJ2-1,TRBV19,-,TRBD2,CASSIARVGGSSYNEQFF,TGTGCCAGTAGTATAGCCCGAGTCGGCGGGAGTTCCTACAATGAGCAGTTCTTC
TRBJ2-7,TRBV30,-,-,CAWSRQRGPYEQYF,TGTGCCTGGAGCCGACAGCGAGGCCCCTACGAGCAGTACTTC
TRBJ2-7,TRBV5-6,-,-,CASSSGGTAYEQYF,TGTGCCAGCAGCTCGGGGGGGACAGCCTACGAGCAGTACTTC
TRBJ2-7,TRBV20-1,once,-,CSASRVEEQYF,TGCAGTGCTTCCAGGGTGGAAGAGCAGTACTTC
TRBJ2-7,TRBV29-1,-,TRBD1,CSVRDSLYEQYF,TGCAGCGTCCGGGACAGTCTGTACGAGCAGTACTTC
TRBJ2-1,TRBV7-6,-,TRBD2,CASMRGSSYNEQFF,TGTGCCAGCATGCGGGGGAGCTCCTACAATGAGCAGTTCTTC
TRBJ2-2,TRBV18,-,-,CASSSIPGAAGELFF,TGTGCCAGCTCTTCAATCCCGGGAGCCGCCGGGGAGCTGTTTTTT
TRBJ1-2,TRBV11-2,-,TRBD1,CASSLEGTENYGYTF,TGTGCCAGCAGCTTAGAAGGGACAGAGAACTATGGCTACACCTTC
TRBJ1-5,TRBV5-6,-,TRBD1,CASSLTGVMNQPQHF,TGTGCCAGCAGCCTTACAGGGGTAATGAATCAGCCCCAGCATTTT
TRBJ2-5,TRBV5-1,-,-,CASTVTVEETQYF,TGCGCCAGCACCGTGACCGTGGAAGAGACCCAGTACTTC
TRBJ1-2,TRBV5-5,-,-,CASSFPPNYGYTF,TGTGCCAGCAGCTTTCCCCCTAACTATGGCTACACCTTC
TRBJ2-1,TRBV15,-,TRBD1,CATSRGTGQSYNEQFF,TGTGCCACCAGCAGGGGGACAGGCCAATCCTACAATGAGCAGTTCTTC
TRBJ2-7,TRBV19,-,-,CASSIVAGRVYEQYF,TGTGCCAGTAGTATAGTGGCGGGGAGAGTCTACGAGCAGTACTTC
TRBJ2-5,TRBV2,-,-,CASRGYETQYF,TGTGCCAGCAGAGGATATGAGACCCAGTACTTC
TRBJ2-1,TRBV10-3,-,-,CAISESVRLRNEQFF,TGTGCCATCAGTGAGTCGGTTCGGTTAAGGAATGAGCAGTTCTTC
TRBJ2-7,TRBV7-6,-,-,CASTPTRIGYEQYF,TGTGCCAGCACCCCGACTAGAATCGGATACGAGCAGTACTTC
TRBJ2-3,TRBV11-2,-,TRBD2,CASSSWTSGTDTQYF,TGTGCCAGCAGCTCCTGGACTAGCGGCACAGATACGCAGTATTTT
TRBJ2-7,TRBV29-1,-,-,CSAGEVYEQYF,TGCAGCGCAGGGGAGGTCTACGAGCAGTACTTC
TRBJ1-4,TRBV27,-,-,CASSSRRPDEKLFF,TGTGCCAGCAGTTCCCGGCGACCGGATGAAAAACTGTTTTTT
TRBJ2-3,TRBV28,-,TRBD1,CASSSTGGGTDTQYF,TGTGCCAGCAGTTCAACAGGGGGCGGCACAGATACGCAGTATTTT
TRBJ2-7,TRBV7-2,-,TRBD2,CASSGGGTSGLYEQYF,TGTGCCAGCAGCGGGGGAGGGACTAGCGGACTCTACGAGCAGTACTTC
TRBJ2-7,TRBV12-5,-,-,CASGSFLGREGYEQYF,TGTGCTAGTGGCTCCTTTTTAGGACGGGAAGGTTACGAGCAGTACTTC
TRBJ1-5,TRBV7-9,-,-,CASSLGGTRTDSNQPQHF,TGTGCCAGCAGCTTAGGTGGGACCAGGACGGATAGCAATCAGCCCCAGCATTTT
TRBJ2-3,TRBV5-6,-,TRBD2,CASSLMGGGTDTQYF,TGTGCCAGCAGCTTGATGGGAGGGGGCACAGATACGCAGTATTTT
TRBJ2-5,TRBV6-5,-,-,CASTNSYQETQYF,TGTGCCAGCACCAACAGTTACCAAGAGACCCAGTACTTC
TRBJ1-2,TRBV6-1,-,-,CASSEHPKGTKAGYTF,TGTGCCAGCAGTGAACATCCCAAGGGGACGAAGGCTGGCTACACCTTC
TRBJ2-7,TRBV5-6,-,TRBD2,CASSLVPTSGPYEQYF,TGTGCCAGCAGCTTGGTCCCTACTAGCGGCCCCTACGAGCAGTACTTC
TRBJ2-2,TRBV5-1,few,TRBD1,CASRADRGTGELFF,TGCGCCAGCAGGGCCGACAGGGGCACCGGGGAGCTGTTTTTT
TRBJ1-2,TRBV5-4,-,TRBD1,CASSFWDRGRYTF,TGTGCCAGCAGCTTTTGGGACAGGGGACGCTACACCTTC
TRBJ2-7,TRBV11-2,-,TRBD2,CASSLAGTSGIYEQYF,TGTGCCAGCAGCTTAGCCGGGACTAGCGGGATCTACGAGCAGTACTTC
TRBJ1-1,TRBV30,-,TRBD1,CAWNRGTEAFF,TGTGCCTGGAACAGGGGGACTGAAGCTTTCTTT
TRBJ2-7,TRBV28,-,TRBD1,CASSLKQGAIPSYEQYF,TGTGCCAGCAGTTTAAAACAGGGGGCGATTCCCTCCTACGAGCAGTACTTC
TRBJ2-2,TRBV7-9,-,-,CASSPAATGNTGELFF,TGTGCCAGCAGCCCCGCCGCCACAGGGAACACCGGGGAGCTGTTTTTT
TRBJ1-2,TRBV28,-,-,CASSLVGAGNYGYTF,TGTGCCAGCAGTTTGGTGGGGGCTGGGAACTATGGCTACACCTTC